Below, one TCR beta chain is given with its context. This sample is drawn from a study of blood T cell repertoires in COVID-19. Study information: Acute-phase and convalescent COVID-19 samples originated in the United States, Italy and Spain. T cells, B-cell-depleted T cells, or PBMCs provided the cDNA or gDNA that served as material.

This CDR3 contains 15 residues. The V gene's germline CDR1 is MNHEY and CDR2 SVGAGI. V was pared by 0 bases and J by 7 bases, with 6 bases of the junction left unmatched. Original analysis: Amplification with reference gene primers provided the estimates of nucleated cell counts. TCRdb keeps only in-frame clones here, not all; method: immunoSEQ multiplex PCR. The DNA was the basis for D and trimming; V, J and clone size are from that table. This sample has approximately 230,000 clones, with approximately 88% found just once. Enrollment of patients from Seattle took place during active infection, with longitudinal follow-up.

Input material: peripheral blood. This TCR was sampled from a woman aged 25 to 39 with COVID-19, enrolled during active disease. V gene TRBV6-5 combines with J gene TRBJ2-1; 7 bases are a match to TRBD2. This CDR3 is CASSYSGTTTNEQFF. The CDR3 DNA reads TGTGCCAGCAGTTACTCGGGGACTACAACTAATGAGCAGTTCTTC.